These 23 T cell receptor beta chains came from one sample sequenced in a study of blood T cell repertoires in COVID-19. Clones were sequenced by immunoSEQ multiplex PCR, and TCRdb holds only the in-frame ones, with some missing. Here the sample spans some 120,000 clones, just over 90% being singletons. Sequencing was carried out using peripheral blood. These receptors were collected from a human donor with active COVID-19. The donor label of this sample is uncertain.

This chain links TRBV10-3 with TRBJ2-7; TRBD2 is a possible D gene (5 bases). Germline V gives CDR1 ENHRY, CDR2 SYGVKD. The CDR3 extends over 15 amino acids. Trimming removed 4 bases at V and 0 bases at J, with 13 bases between. CDR3 residues: CAISGGGRPSYEQYF. In DNA form, the CDR3 reads TGTGCCATCAGTGGTGGAGGCCGACCCTCCTACGAGCAGTACTTC.

This clone was seen once. The chain recombines TRBV2 with TRBJ2-1, with D hard to call. CDR3 size: 11 residues. Germline values: CDR1 SNHLY, CDR2 FYNNEI. V dropped 6 bases and J dropped 5 bases, with 5 bases sitting between them. CDR3 protein: CASSYDNEQFF. The CDR3 DNA reads TGTGCCAGCAGCTACGACAATGAGCAGTTCTTC.

The J gene is TRBJ1-5, the V gene TRBV9; tentative D call: TRBD1 (5 bases). V was shortened by 0 bases and J by 0 bases, with 10 bases between the two germline ends. Germline V gene data show CDR1 as SGDLS and CDR2 as YYNGEE. The CDR3 has 16 residues. The CDR3 is CASSVDAGNSNQPQHF. In DNA form, the CDR3 reads TGTGCCAGCAGCGTAGATGCAGGGAATAGCAATCAGCCCCAGCATTTT.

J is TRBJ2-3 and V is TRBV3-1 (or the pseudogene TRBV3-2); 13 bases are a match to TRBD2. The CDR3 covers 17 residues. V lost 0 bases and J lost 1; bases outside the gene matches: 1. The germline V gene encodes CDR1 LGHDT and CDR2 YNNKEL (reference sequence). CDR3 residues: CASSQDGTSGGTDTQYF. The CDR3 DNA sequence: TGTGCCAGCAGCCAAGATGGGACTAGCGGGGGCACAGATACGCAGTATTTT.

The rearrangement joins TRBV27 to TRBJ1-1, with D possibly being TRBD1 (5 bases). Germline V CDR1 and CDR2: MNHEY, SMNVEV (reference sequence). This CDR3 has 15 amino acids. Trimming shortened V by 3 bases and J by 3 bases, and 14 bases separated the two germline ends. The CDR3 is CASSFGFGRDTEAFF. CDR3 DNA: TGTGCCAGCAGTTTTGGGTTCGGCAGGGACACTGAAGCTTTCTTT.

The chain carries TRBV10-2 and TRBJ2-3; no reliable D call. CDR1 WSHSY and CDR2 SAAADI come from the germline V gene. This CDR3 is 12 amino acids long. The V and J ends lost 8 bases and 6 bases respectively, with 12 bases between them. CDR3 loop: CASGPAGDTQYF. CDR3 coding DNA: TGCGCCAGCGGTCCGGCCGGGGATACGCAGTATTTT.

The gene calls are TRBV4-2 and TRBJ2-7, with 8 bases fitting TRBD1. CDR1 and CDR2 from the germline V gene are LGHNA and YNFKEQ. The V segment lost 4 bases and the J segment 2 bases; nucleotides outside the gene matches: 4. The CDR3 totals 14 residues. CDR3 sequence reads: CASSPGQGAYEQYF. In nucleotides, the CDR3 is TGTGCCAGCAGCCCCGGACAGGGTGCCTACGAGCAGTACTTC.

This clone was seen at least ten times. This chain links TRBV7-9 with TRBJ1-5; D uncertain. CDR1 and CDR2 (germline): SEHNR, FQNEAQ (reference sequence). Trimming removed 5 bases from V and 3 bases from J, with 14 bases in between. The CDR3 runs 15 residues. The CDR3 nucleotides are TGTGCCAGCAGCAGGAACGAGGGAATCAATCAGCCCCAGCATTTT. It encodes CASSRNEGINQPQHF.

This chain uses TRBV24-1 with TRBJ2-7, with 9 bases aligning to TRBD1. The CDR3 is made up of 15 amino acids. The germline V gene encodes CDR1 KGHDR and CDR2 SFDVKD. Losses at the gene ends were 3 bases for V and 3 bases for J; bases not matched to a gene: 5. CDR3 coding DNA: TGTGCCACCAGTGATCCCGGGACAGGGATCTACGAGCAGTACTTC. Its translation: CATSDPGTGIYEQYF.

The chain uses TRBV5-1 and TRBJ2-5, with TRBD2 matching 11 bases. The CDR3 is made up of 15 amino acids. CDR1 is SGHRS, CDR2 YFSETQ, per germline. With V trimmed by 0 bases and J by 9 bases, 7 bases remained unmatched. CDR3 nucleotides: TGCGCCAGCAGCTTGGAGACTAGCGGGACCCGGGCCCAGTACTTC. Protein sequence: CASSLETSGTRAQYF.

V gene TRBV15 combines with J gene TRBJ1-1, with D perhaps matching TRBD1 (5 bases). CDR1 and CDR2 (germline): LNHNV, YYDKDF (reference sequence). CDR3 length: 15 residues. V lost 0 bases, J lost 3 bases, and 11 bases lay in between. The DNA of the CDR3 is TGTGCCACCAGCAGAGATCTGGGGCAGTACACTGAAGCTTTCTTT. Amino acids: CATSRDLGQYTEAFF.

The chain recombines TRBV6-5 with TRBJ1-2; weak D call: TRBD1 (6 bases). Germline assignment: CDR1 MNHEY and CDR2 SVGAGI. The CDR3 has 14 residues. V was pared by 2 bases and J by 4 bases, with 11 bases between. The CDR3 loop is CASSYRGSGYGYTF. CDR3 DNA: TGTGCCAGCAGTTACAGGGGGTCTGGCTATGGCTACACCTTC.

The rearrangement uses TRBV18 and TRBJ2-2; D possibly corresponds to TRBD1 (6 bases). CDR3 length: 18 residues. Per the germline V gene, CDR1 is KGHSH and CDR2 is LQKENI. Trimming pared 2 bases from V and 1 base from J, leaving 17 bases between. The CDR3 sequence: CASSPYGGVVRNTGELFF. CDR3 DNA sequence: TGTGCCAGCTCACCATATGGGGGCGTTGTCAGGAACACCGGGGAGCTGTTTTTT.

The CDR3 nucleotides read TGTGCCAGCACCGCGAGCGCAATTCTGAACTATGGCTACACCTTC. This translates into CASTASAILNYGYTF. The chain combines TRBV6-5 with TRBJ1-2; D gene unclear. The CDR3 sequence is 15 residues long. Germline lookup yields CDR1 MNHEY and CDR2 SVGAGI. With 7 bases removed from V and 2 bases from J, the gap between germline ends came to 17 bases.

The chain has TRBV27 and TRBJ2-7, with 7 bases fitting TRBD1. CDR3 length: 13 amino acids. Germline assignment: CDR1 MNHEY and CDR2 SMNVEV (reference sequence). The junction had 4 bases not matched to a gene; V was cut back by 6 bases and J by 2 bases. The CDR3 loop is CASRTGQTYEQYF. The CDR3 bases are TGTGCCAGCAGGACAGGGCAAACCTACGAGCAGTACTTC.

The chain links TRBV6-1 to TRBJ2-2; D possibly corresponds to TRBD2 (6 bases). V dropped 2 bases and J dropped 5 bases, with 12 bases sitting between them. CDR1 is MNHNS, CDR2 SASEGT, per germline. The CDR3 is 15 amino acids. CDR3 region: CASSEIGGWTGELFF. The CDR3 DNA reads TGTGCCAGCAGTGAAATCGGAGGGTGGACCGGGGAGCTGTTTTTT.

CDR3 in amino acids: CASSYLSSADTQYF. DNA of the CDR3: TGTGCCAGCAGTTATTTGAGTTCGGCAGATACGCAGTATTTT. The gene calls are TRBV6-2 or TRBV6-3 and TRBJ2-3; D uncertain. The germline V gene has CDR1 MNHEY and CDR2 SVGEGT. The CDR3 covers 14 residues. V dropped 3 bases and J dropped 4 bases, with 11 bases sitting between them.

This chain uses TRBV6-2 or TRBV6-3 with TRBJ2-2; 9 nucleotides match TRBD2. Germline loops: CDR1 MNHEY, CDR2 SVGEGT. CDR3 length: 17 amino acids. The trim removed 0 bases at V and 1 base at J, leaving 3 bases unmatched. CDR3 sequence reads: CASSYSRSGGNTGELFF. Here the CDR3 DNA reads TGTGCCAGCAGTTACTCGCGTAGCGGGGGGAACACCGGGGAGCTGTTTTTT.

V usage is TRBV5-1 and J usage is TRBJ2-5; TRBD2 matches at 8 bases. Trimming removed 2 bases from V and 0 bases from J; junction bases left unmatched: 6. This CDR3 contains 16 residues. The germline gives CDR1 SGHRS, CDR2 YFSETQ. The CDR3 reads CASSFSLSGDQETQYF. The CDR3 DNA sequence: TGCGCCAGCAGCTTTTCCCTTAGCGGGGACCAAGAGACCCAGTACTTC.

The rearrangement uses TRBV11-2 and TRBJ1-1, with no clear D. Germline V gene lookup returns CDR1 SGHAT and CDR2 FQNNGV. The ends were cut back, 7 bases at V and 11 bases at J, with 11 bases in the middle. The CDR3 loop spans 10 amino acids. In nucleotides, the CDR3 is TGTGCCAGCAAAGCTTTGCGCGCTTTCTTT. Its translation: CASKALRAFF.

The V gene is TRBV6-5, the J gene TRBJ2-1, with 9 bases aligning to TRBD1. Trimming removed 6 bases from V and 8 bases from J; junction bases left unmatched: 11. The germline V gene has CDR1 MNHEY and CDR2 SVGAGI. The CDR3 runs 15 residues. The CDR3 DNA sequence: TGTGCCAGCAGCGTTAGGACAGGGGTGGTTCATGAGCAGTTCTTC. Encoded protein: CASSVRTGVVHEQFF.

The chain employs TRBV12-3 or TRBV12-4 and TRBJ1-2; 7 bases match TRBD1. The J segment lost 2 bases and the V segment lost 5 bases, leaving 2 bases of the junction unmatched. The CDR3 extends over 13 amino acids. CDR3 sequence: CASSGTANYGYTF. CDR3 sequence (DNA): TGTGCCAGCAGTGGGACAGCGAACTATGGCTACACCTTC.

V is TRBV10-2 and J is TRBJ2-3; a weak D match, TRBD2 (6 bases). The CDR3 runs 14 residues. Trimming left V 7 bases short and J 8 bases short, with 19 bases between. Looked up from germline, CDR1 is WSHSY and CDR2 is SAAADI. The CDR3 sequence: CASTAGLPGGTQYF. As DNA, the CDR3 is TGCGCCAGCACAGCAGGACTCCCCGGGGGTACGCAGTATTTT.